These T cell receptor beta chains were read from a single sample in a study of CD8+CD57+ T cells in acquired aplastic anemia. TCRdb passed the reads through MiXCR, listing each CDR3 protein once. The sample has 120,000 or so distinct CDR3 sequences; about 40% are singletons. Material: sorted CD4+, CD8+, or CD8+CD57+ T cells (not recorded which) from PBMCs. The receptors were sampled from a human donor with aplastic anemia. Both conserved end residues are part of each CDR3. A D gene is named only where the DNA matches it firmly. For some rows the clone size is stated as once, few or many, or as a class when expanded; others skip it.

many	TRBV28	.	TRBJ1-6	TGTGCCAGCAGTTTTGAACAGCTACGTAATTCACCCCTCCACTTT	CASSFEQLRNSPLHF
few	TRBV2	.	TRBJ1-5	TGTGCCAGCAGTACTTACAGGGATCAGCCCCAGCATTTT	CASSTYRDQPQHF
many	TRBV2	TRBD1	TRBJ1-2	TGTGCCAGCAGCTTACAGGGGATGGGGGGCTACACCTTC	CASSLQGMGGYTF
few	TRBV11-2	TRBD2	TRBJ2-3	TGTGCCAGCAGCTCAGGGGGGAGCGGGGGGACAGATACGCAGTATTTT	CASSSGGSGGTDTQYF
few	TRBV6-5	TRBD1	TRBJ2-7	TGTGCCAGCAGTTCTCGGGACAGACCTCCGGGCTACGAGCAGTACTTC	CASSSRDRPPGYEQYF
.	TRBV3-1	.	TRBJ1-3	TGTGCCAGCAGCCCTACAGGAGTCTCTGGAAACACCATATATTTT	CASSPTGVSGNTIYF
.	TRBV9	.	TRBJ2-7	TGTGCCAGCAGCGCTGGACAGTTTCGGGAGCAGTACTTC	CASSAGQFREQYF
.	TRBV25-1	.	TRBJ1-1	TGTGCCAGCAGTGAATTTTGGGGTCAGACTGAAGCTTTCTTT	CASSEFWGQTEAFF
.	TRBV7-9	.	TRBJ1-6	TGTGCCAGCAGCAGCAACACTTCACCCCTCCACTTT	CASSSNTSPLHF
many	TRBV7-9	.	TRBJ2-7	TGTGCCAGCAGCTTAGAATTTAGTGGCCTCGAGCAGTACTTC	CASSLEFSGLEQYF
many	TRBV10-3	TRBD1	TRBJ1-3	TGTGCCATCAGTGGTAGGACAGGCGGAAACACCATATATTTT	CAISGRTGGNTIYF
.	TRBV6-1	TRBD1	TRBJ1-1	TGTGCCAGCAGCACCGGGACAGGGGGAGCTTTCTTT	CASSTGTGGAFF
many	TRBV27	.	TRBJ2-7	TGTGCCAGCAGCCCCTGGGGGACTGGGCTTATCTCCTACGAGCAGTACTTC	CASSPWGTGLISYEQYF
many	TRBV5-1	.	TRBJ2-5	TGCGCCAGCATGGAGGGTTCCAGAGGGGGCCGGGAGACCCAGTACTTC	CASMEGSRGGRETQYF
.	TRBV25-1	TRBD1	TRBJ1-6	TGTGCCAGCAGTGATACGACAGGGGAATATTCACCCCTCCACTTT	CASSDTTGEYSPLHF
.	TRBV10-1	.	TRBJ2-2	TGCGCCAGCAGTCACCAGGTCGGAGGGGAGCTGTTTTTT	CASSHQVGGELFF
few	TRBV29-1	.	TRBJ1-2	TGCAGCGTTGAGGTTACAGGCCGACGAGAAGGCTACACCTTC	CSVEVTGRREGYTF
.	TRBV3-1	.	TRBJ2-5	TGTGCCAGCAGTGTGGGGATGGAGACCCAGTACTTC	CASSVGMETQYF
.	TRBV2	TRBD2	TRBJ2-3	TGTGCCAGCTGCCGGGGGGGGAGCACAGATACGCAGTATTTT	CASCRGGSTDTQYF
.	TRBV6-2/TRBV6-3	.	TRBJ1-2	TGTGCCAGCAGTTACTCGAGATCTAACTATGGCTACACCTTC	CASSYSRSNYGYTF
many	TRBV29-1	.	TRBJ1-2	TGCAGTGACCGGACAGCCCTCTATGGCTACACCTTC	CSDRTALYGYTF
.	TRBV6-1	.	TRBJ1-1	TGTGCCAGCAGTGAAAGGGGCGGGCCGAGAGCTTTCTTT	CASSERGGPRAFF
many	TRBV7-2	.	TRBJ1-5	TGTGCCAGCAGCTCAAGACAGAATCAGCCCCAGCATTTT	CASSSRQNQPQHF
.	TRBV7-8	.	TRBJ2-3	TGTGCCAGCAGCTCCCAGCGCATACAGAGCACAGATACGCAGTATTTT	CASSSQRIQSTDTQYF
many	TRBV19	.	TRBJ1-1	TGTGCCAGTAACCAAAAGGGGCGCGGGGGCACTGAAGCTTTCTTT	CASNQKGRGGTEAFF
.	TRBV28	.	TRBJ1-3	TGTGCCAGTAGAGCCGGAAACACCATATATTTT	CASRAGNTIYF
.	TRBV10-1	.	TRBJ2-7	TGCGCCAGCAGTGAGTGGGATCGCGAGCAGTACTTC	CASSEWDREQYF
.	TRBV2	.	TRBJ2-3	TGTGCCAGCCGTGGCCCAGGGGGGTCAGATACGCAGTATTTT	CASRGPGGSDTQYF
many	TRBV6-1	TRBD1	TRBJ2-7	TGTGCCAGCAGCGGGACAGGGGCTCGCGAGCAGTACTTC	CASSGTGAREQYF
many	TRBV6-1	.	TRBJ2-3	TGTGCCAGCAGCGCCGATCAACGCCCAGATACGCAGTATTTT	CASSADQRPDTQYF
.	TRBV19	.	TRBJ2-5	TGTGCCAGTAGTTGGTCGCACAACCAAGAGACCCAGTACTTC	CASSWSHNQETQYF
once	TRBV5-4	.	TRBJ2-7	TGTGCCAGCAGCTCCGGACCGCCAACCTACGAGCAGTACTTC	CASSSGPPTYEQYF
many	TRBV20-1	.	TRBJ1-1	TGCAGTGCTAGATTGGGGGGTCCAAACACTGAAGCTTTCTTT	CSARLGGPNTEAFF
many	TRBV7-9	.	TRBJ1-3	TGTGCCAGCAGCTACCCGACTAGACCCTCTGGAAACACCATATATTTT	CASSYPTRPSGNTIYF
.	TRBV10-1	.	TRBJ1-5	TGCGCCAGATTAGGGGGTAGCAATCAGCCCCAGCATTTT	CARLGGSNQPQHF
.	TRBV19	TRBD2	TRBJ2-7	TGTGCCAGTAGTGTAGCCCGACTAGCGGGGGTCTATGGGTCCTACGAGCAGTACTTC	CASSVARLAGVYGSYEQYF
.	TRBV3-1	TRBD2	TRBJ2-2	TGTGCCAGCAGCCATTTAGCGGGGTACACCGGGGAGCTGTTTTTT	CASSHLAGYTGELFF
.	TRBV20-1	.	TRBJ2-2	TGCAGTGCTAGAGCTGGGGGCCTGAGAACCGGGGAGCTGTTTTTT	CSARAGGLRTGELFF
.	TRBV20-1	.	TRBJ2-5	TGCAGTGCGACCCAACGGGGAGCGAGTACTCAAGAGACCCAGTACTTC	CSATQRGASTQETQYF
many	TRBV6-1	.	TRBJ1-2	TGTGCCAGTAGGGAAGCTCGGGCAGCTAACTATGGCTACACCTTC	CASREARAANYGYTF
many	TRBV6-1	.	TRBJ1-1	TGTGCCAGCAGGAGGGCAGGGAACACTGAAGCTTTCTTT	CASRRAGNTEAFF
many	TRBV19	TRBD2	TRBJ2-1	TGTGCCAGTAGTATAGCTAGCGGAGCCTACAATGAGCAGTTCTTC	CASSIASGAYNEQFF
many	TRBV7-9	.	TRBJ1-1	TGTGCCAGCAGCACGACAGTGAACACTGAAGCTTTCTTT	CASSTTVNTEAFF
many	TRBV7-2	TRBD1	TRBJ2-1	TGTGCCAGCAGCTCAGACAGGGTGGGCAATGAGCAGTTCTTC	CASSSDRVGNEQFF
few	TRBV25-1	.	TRBJ2-3	TGTGCCAGCAGTGGACAGGCTAGCGCAGATACGCAGTATTTT	CASSGQASADTQYF
once	TRBV30	.	TRBJ2-2	TGTGCCTGGAGTCATCCGGGACACCTGAACACCGGGGAGCTGTTTTTT	CAWSHPGHLNTGELFF
many	TRBV5-1	.	TRBJ1-2	TGCGCCAGCAGCCGGACAGCCGGGACTGGCTACACCTTC	CASSRTAGTGYTF
many	TRBV9	.	TRBJ1-3	TGTGCCAGCAGCGTAGGTCCAGGGGCCTTCGGAAACACCATATATTTT	CASSVGPGAFGNTIYF
few	TRBV6-5	.	TRBJ2-3	TGTGCCAGCAGTTACTCCTCTAGCACAGATACGCAGTATTTT	CASSYSSSTDTQYF
many	TRBV2	TRBD2	TRBJ2-7	TGTGCCAGCAGGGGACTAAATTTCAACGAGCAGTACTTC	CASRGLNFNEQYF
many	TRBV5-6	.	TRBJ1-5	TGTGCCAGCAGCTTATCCGGACTGTATAGCAATCAGCCCCAGCATTTT	CASSLSGLYSNQPQHF
.	TRBV28	.	TRBJ1-6	TGTGCCAGCAGTTTTAACGGGGAAAGGGGATCACCCCTCCACTTT	CASSFNGERGSPLHF
many	TRBV7-3	TRBD1	TRBJ1-1	TGTGCCAGCAGCCTTGCGACAGGGACTGAAGCTTTCTTT	CASSLATGTEAFF
many	TRBV24-1	TRBD1	TRBJ2-3	TGTGCCACCAGTGACCCACAGGGGCCTCGCACAGATACGCAGTATTTT	CATSDPQGPRTDTQYF
many	TRBV6-1	TRBD2	TRBJ2-6	TGTGCCAGCAGCCGGGGACTAGCGGGGGCTGGGGCCAACGTCCTGACTTTC	CASSRGLAGAGANVLTF